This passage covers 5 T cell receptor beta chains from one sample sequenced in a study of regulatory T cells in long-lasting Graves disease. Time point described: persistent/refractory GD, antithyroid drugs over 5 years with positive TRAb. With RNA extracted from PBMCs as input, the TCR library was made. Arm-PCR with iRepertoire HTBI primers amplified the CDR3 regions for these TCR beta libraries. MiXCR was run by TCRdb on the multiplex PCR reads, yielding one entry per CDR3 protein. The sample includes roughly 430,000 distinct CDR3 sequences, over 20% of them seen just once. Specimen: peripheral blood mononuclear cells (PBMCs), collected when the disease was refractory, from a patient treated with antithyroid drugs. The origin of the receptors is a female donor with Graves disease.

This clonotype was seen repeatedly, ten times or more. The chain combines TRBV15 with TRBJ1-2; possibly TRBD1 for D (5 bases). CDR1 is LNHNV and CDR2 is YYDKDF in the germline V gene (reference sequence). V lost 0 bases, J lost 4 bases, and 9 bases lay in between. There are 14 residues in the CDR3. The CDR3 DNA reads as TGTGCCACCAGCAGAGAACAGGACACCTATGGCTACACCTTC. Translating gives CATSREQDTYGYTF.

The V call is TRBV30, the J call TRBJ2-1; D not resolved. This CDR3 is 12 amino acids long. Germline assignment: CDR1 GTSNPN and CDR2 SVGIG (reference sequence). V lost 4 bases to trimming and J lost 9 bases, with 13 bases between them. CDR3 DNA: TGTGCCTGGAACCAGGATGGTGGTGAGCAGTTCTTC. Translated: CAWNQDGGEQFF.

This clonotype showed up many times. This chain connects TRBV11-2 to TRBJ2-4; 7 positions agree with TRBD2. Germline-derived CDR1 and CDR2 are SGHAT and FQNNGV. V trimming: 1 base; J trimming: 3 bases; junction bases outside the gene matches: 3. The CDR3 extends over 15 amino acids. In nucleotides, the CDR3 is TGTGCCAGCAGCTTAGGTCCTAGCGGCAAAAACATTCAGTACTTC. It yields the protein CASSLGPSGKNIQYF.

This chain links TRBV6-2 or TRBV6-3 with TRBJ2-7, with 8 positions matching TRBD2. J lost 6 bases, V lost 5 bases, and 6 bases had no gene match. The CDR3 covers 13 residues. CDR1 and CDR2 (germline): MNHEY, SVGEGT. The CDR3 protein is CASSSGRSTEQYF. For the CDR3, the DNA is TGTGCCAGCAGTAGCGGGAGAAGCACCGAGCAGTACTTC.

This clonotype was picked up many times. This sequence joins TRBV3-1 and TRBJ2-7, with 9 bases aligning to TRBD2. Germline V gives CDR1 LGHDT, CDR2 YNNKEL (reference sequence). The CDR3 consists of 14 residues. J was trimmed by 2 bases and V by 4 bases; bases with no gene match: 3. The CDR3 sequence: CASSLRLAAYEQYF. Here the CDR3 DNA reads TGTGCCAGCAGCCTCCGACTAGCGGCCTACGAGCAGTACTTC.